One and the same sample provided the 29 T cell receptor beta chains below, sequenced in a study of spatial heterogeneity in lung cancer. TCRdb recomputed calls from the 5' RACE reads with MiXCR, one row per CDR3 protein. The data contain roughly 25,000 distinct CDR3 sequences, 6.9% of them seen just once; the ten biggest clones take up 13% to 15%. The sample's time point: sample taken at primary tumor resection. TCRs were sequenced from unsorted whole RNA of tumor, nontumor lung or PBMC. This specimen consisted of PBMCs, obtained at surgery. The origin of the receptors is a male donor with early-stage non-small cell lung cancer.

The V call is TRBV7-9, the J call TRBJ2-1, with D unresolved. Germline CDR1 SEHNR, CDR2 FQNEAQ (reference sequence). Trimming took off 8 bases at V and 0 bases at J, with 11 bases between the two ends. CDR3 length: 14 amino acids. DNA for the CDR3: TGTGCCAGCCCGACTCCCAGCTCCTACAATGAGCAGTTCTTC. It is translated as CASPTPSSYNEQFF.

This chain joins TRBV28 and TRBJ2-3, with a possible D match to TRBD2 (7 bases). Trimming removed 5 bases from V and 7 bases from J, with 16 bases in between. Looked up from germline, CDR1 is MDHEN and CDR2 is SYDVKM. The length of the CDR3 is 14 residues. The CDR3 here is CASSKTGGTHTQYF. The CDR3 nucleotides read TGTGCCAGCAGTAAAACGGGGGGCACGCATACGCAGTATTTT. Combining the CDR3 with reference TRBV28 and TRBJ2-3 gives the whole variable domain DVKVTQSSRYLVKRTGEKVFLECVQDMDHENMFWYRQDPGLGLRLIYFSYDVKMKEKGDIPEGYSVSREKKERFSLILESASTNQTSMYLCASSKTGGTHTQYFGPGTRLTVL.

This clonotype was picked up many times. The rearrangement uses TRBV11-2 and TRBJ2-3, with D perhaps matching TRBD2 (6 bases). Trimming shortened V by 5 bases and J by 0 bases, and 12 bases separated the two germline ends. Germline CDR1 is SGHAT and CDR2 is FQNNGV. This CDR3 has 15 residues. CDR3 nucleotide sequence: TGTGCCAGCAGCGTACCGGGACTCAGCACAGATACGCAGTATTTT. Translating gives CASSVPGLSTDTQYF.

In this sample, this clonotype turned up a few times. The gene calls are TRBV10-2 and TRBJ1-5, with D tentatively TRBD1 (6 bases). Germline V CDR1 and CDR2: WSHSY, SAAADI. The CDR3 contains 15 residues. V was shortened by 6 bases and J by 4 bases, with 16 bases between the two germline ends. The CDR3 loop reads CASRPLLQGNQPQHF. CDR3 sequence (DNA): TGCGCCAGCAGACCCCTCTTACAGGGAAATCAGCCCCAGCATTTT.

By share, this clonotype ranks as medium-sized (0.01 to 0.1%). The genes are TRBV28 and TRBJ1-4; 8 nucleotides align to TRBD1. Trimming at V came to 6 bases and at J to 6 bases, leaving 9 bases not matched to a gene. Germline V gene lookup returns CDR1 MDHEN and CDR2 SYDVKM. The CDR3 contains 15 residues. The CDR3 reads CASSLIGQGDEKLFF. For the CDR3, the DNA is TGTGCCAGCAGCCTAATCGGACAGGGCGATGAAAAACTGTTTTTT.

This clonotype has at least ten counts. This sequence joins TRBV2 and TRBJ2-3; TRBD1 agrees at 10 bases. This CDR3 contains 18 residues. The germline V gene has CDR1 SNHLY and CDR2 FYNNEI. V dropped 4 bases and J dropped 6; count of bases not matched to a gene: 16. CDR3 sequence (DNA): TGTGCCAGCAGTGGACAGGGGGCGCAGGTATTAACGTCGGATACGCAGTATTTT. It yields the protein CASSGQGAQVLTSDTQYF.

The sample holds a few counts of this clonotype. This chain connects TRBV4-2 to TRBJ2-3, with D possibly TRBD2 on 6 matching bases. CDR1 LGHNA and CDR2 YNFKEQ come from the germline V gene. The CDR3 covers 16 residues. Trimming removed 1 base at V and 4 bases at J, with 15 bases between. CDR3 protein: CASSQGTGSGADTQYF. As DNA, the CDR3 is TGTGCCAGCAGCCAAGGGACGGGCTCGGGGGCAGATACGCAGTATTTT.

This clonotype was counted between two and nine times. This chain connects TRBV7-9 to TRBJ1-1, with D uncertain. This CDR3 has 12 amino acids. Germline V gene data show CDR1 as SEHNR and CDR2 as FQNEAQ (reference sequence). V was pared by 8 bases and J by 4 bases, with 11 bases between. The CDR3 DNA is TGTGCCAGCTCCACGTCCAGCACTGAAGCTTTCTTT. The encoded protein is CASSTSSTEAFF.

The chain couples TRBV20-1 to TRBJ1-1; no reliable D call. CDR3 length: 10 amino acids. Germline CDR1 DFQATT, CDR2 SNEGSKA (reference sequence). V was trimmed by 6 bases and J by 4 bases, leaving 6 bases between them. In nucleotides, the CDR3 is TGCAGTGCGCAAGGCACTGAAGCTTTCTTT. It is translated as CSAQGTEAFF.

This clonotype was observed many times. The chain recombines TRBV20-1 with TRBJ1-1, with D tentatively TRBD1 (6 bases). Germline lookup yields CDR1 DFQATT and CDR2 SNEGSKA (reference sequence). Trimming cost V 6 bases and J 4 bases, with 15 bases left between them. The CDR3 has 13 amino acids. CDR3 amino acids: CSALPGHFTEAFF. In nucleotides, the CDR3 is TGCAGTGCGCTGCCGGGACACTTCACTGAAGCTTTCTTT.

CDR3 in amino acids: CASSQVPGQSYEQYF. CDR3 coding DNA: TGTGCCAGCAGCCAAGTCCCGGGACAAAGCTACGAGCAGTACTTC. The chain employs TRBV3-1 and TRBJ2-7; TRBD1 is a possible D gene (6 bases). V lost 1 base, J lost 3 bases, and 13 bases lay in between. This CDR3 is built from 15 residues. Germline V gene sequence: CDR1 LGHDT, CDR2 YNNKEL (reference sequence).

This clonotype was counted many times. V gene TRBV27 combines with J gene TRBJ1-6, with TRBD1 as a possible D gene (6 bases). Germline lookup yields CDR1 MNHEY and CDR2 SMNVEV (reference sequence). This CDR3 region has 15 residues. V dropped 0 bases and J dropped 10 bases, with 13 bases sitting between them. This CDR3 is CASSLSGGSSSPLHF. The CDR3 coding sequence is TGTGCCAGCAGTTTATCGGGGGGCAGTTCGTCACCCCTCCACTTT.

This clonotype was observed many times. J is TRBJ1-5 and V is TRBV18, with 10 bases fitting TRBD1. This CDR3 has 14 amino acids. Unmatched junction bases numbered 6, after V lost 6 bases and J lost 7 bases. Germline assignment: CDR1 KGHSH and CDR2 LQKENI. The CDR3 DNA sequence: TGTGCCAGCTCCATAAGACAGGGGGCGCAGCCCCAGCATTTT. Its protein product is CASSIRQGAQPQHF.

At least ten counts were recorded for this clonotype. The chain has TRBV6-1 and TRBJ2-7; 8 positions agree with TRBD1. Germline V gene sequence: CDR1 MNHNS, CDR2 SASEGT. The junction had 6 bases not matched to a gene; V was cut back by 5 bases and J by 6 bases. The CDR3 loop spans 13 amino acids. The CDR3 coding sequence is TGTGCCAGCAGTCTGGACAGGGTGCTCGAGCAGTACGTC. Translation: CASSLDRVLEQYV.

V gene TRBV11-2 combines with J gene TRBJ2-3; D may be TRBD2 (5 bases). The V end lost 1 base, the J end lost 4 bases, and 12 bases lay between the germline ends. The CDR3 runs 15 residues. Per the germline V gene, CDR1 is SGHAT and CDR2 is FQNNGV. The CDR3: CASSLGAGEADTQYF. CDR3 nucleotide sequence: TGTGCCAGCAGCTTAGGGGCCGGGGAAGCAGATACGCAGTATTTT.

Many counts were recorded for this clonotype. V gene TRBV7-2 combines with J gene TRBJ1-2, with a weak D call TRBD1 (5 bases). Between the trimmed V and J ends, which lost 2 bases and 10 bases, there was a span of 11 bases. Germline CDR1 and CDR2: SGHTA and FQGNSA. The CDR3 is made up of 12 amino acids. CDR3 sequence: CASSLSPGDYTF. CDR3 bases: TGTGCCAGCAGCTTATCTCCGGGGGACTACACCTTC.

Many counts were recorded for this clonotype. J is TRBJ2-4 and V is TRBV6-2 or TRBV6-3, with D unresolved. Trimming pared 0 bases from V and 0 bases from J, leaving 15 bases between. Germline-derived CDR1 and CDR2 are MNHEY and SVGEGT. The CDR3 is 18 amino acids. The CDR3 DNA follows: TGTGCCAGCAGTTACTCGAGAGCCGCAGTATTAGCCAAAAACATTCAGTACTTC. Translating gives CASSYSRAAVLAKNIQYF.

This clonotype was recorded many times. The genes are TRBV20-1 and TRBJ2-3, with unresolved D. This CDR3 contains 13 residues. Germline lookup yields CDR1 DFQATT and CDR2 SNEGSKA (reference sequence). Trimming stripped 1 base from V and 6 bases from J, with 11 bases between. This chain's CDR3 is CSARGDSRDTQYF. CDR3 sequence (DNA): TGCAGTGCTAGAGGCGACTCCCGGGATACGCAGTATTTT.

The sample holds many counts of this clonotype. The chain combines TRBV20-1 with TRBJ2-5, with TRBD2 as a possible D gene (5 bases). The CDR3 loop spans 14 amino acids. The V gene's germline CDR1 is DFQATT and CDR2 SNEGSKA (reference sequence). V lost 6 bases and J lost 2, with 16 bases in between. The CDR3 DNA reads as TGCAGTGCCAAACCGGCGGGTTTTCAAGAGACCCAGTACTTC. Translation gives CSAKPAGFQETQYF.

There are many counts of this clonotype. This sequence joins TRBV9 and TRBJ1-4; 7 bases line up with TRBD1. CDR3 length: 16 residues. V lost 0 bases, J lost 3 bases, and 5 bases stayed unmatched. CDR1 is SGDLS, CDR2 YYNGEE, per germline. CDR3 residues: CASSVGTGGSNEKLFF. CDR3 DNA: TGTGCCAGCAGCGTAGGGACAGGAGGTTCTAATGAAAAACTGTTTTTT.

The rearrangement joins TRBV11-2 to TRBJ2-7, with TRBD1 as a possible D gene (6 bases). The CDR3 is 15 amino acids. Germline-derived CDR1 and CDR2 are SGHAT and FQNNGV. V was shortened by 3 bases and J by 2 bases, with 14 bases between the two germline ends. The CDR3 region is CASSFPWDTTYEQYF. Written as DNA, the CDR3 is TGTGCCAGCAGCTTCCCCTGGGACACTACCTACGAGCAGTACTTC.

V and J are TRBV24-1 and TRBJ2-7; TRBD1 matches at 7 bases. V gave up 3 bases and J gave up 0 bases; unmatched junction bases: 4. Germline assignment: CDR1 KGHDR and CDR2 SFDVKD. This CDR3 contains 15 residues. The CDR3 region is CATSDPRDSSYEQYF. The CDR3 coding sequence is TGTGCCACCAGTGATCCCCGGGACAGCTCCTACGAGCAGTACTTC.

This clonotype was recorded at least ten times. The chain is built from TRBV19 and TRBJ2-7; 10 nucleotides agree with TRBD2. The length of the CDR3 is 14 residues. Germline lookup yields CDR1 LNHDA and CDR2 SQIVND (reference sequence). J gave up 6 bases and V 4 bases, and 6 bases lay outside the gene matches. For the CDR3, the DNA is TGTGCCAGTAGTACAGCGGGAGGGTCGAGCGAGCAGTACTTC. Its protein product is CASSTAGGSSEQYF.

Many counts were recorded for this clonotype. The gene calls are TRBV2 and TRBJ1-1; 7 nucleotides match TRBD1. CDR3 length equals 14 residues. CDR1 is SNHLY and CDR2 is FYNNEI in the germline V gene. Unmatched junction bases numbered 5, after V lost 7 bases and J lost 0 bases. CDR3 protein: CASIAGTVNTEAFF. The DNA of the CDR3 is TGTGCCAGCATAGCGGGGACAGTGAACACTGAAGCTTTCTTT.

The J gene is TRBJ2-1, the V gene TRBV20-1; no clear D gene. Per the germline V gene, CDR1 is DFQATT and CDR2 is SNEGSKA (reference sequence). V was clipped by 0 bases and J by 5 bases, with 14 bases between them. The CDR3 covers 15 residues. The CDR3 here is CSARDPRARNNEQFF. CDR3 in DNA: TGCAGTGCTAGAGATCCACGCGCGAGAAACAATGAGCAGTTCTTC.

V gene TRBV6-1 combines with J gene TRBJ1-1; D unclear. V lost 3 bases and J 6 bases, leaving 5 bases between the germline ends. CDR1 and CDR2 (germline): MNHNS, SASEGT. CDR3 length equals 11 residues. The CDR3 protein is CASSDWAEAFF. The DNA for the CDR3 is TGTGCCAGCAGTGACTGGGCTGAAGCTTTCTTT.

This clonotype was seen a few times. V usage is TRBV20-1 and J usage is TRBJ1-1, with TRBD1 as a possible D gene (5 bases). Germline CDR1 reads DFQATT; CDR2 reads SNEGSKA (reference sequence). Deletions cut 3 bases from V and 6 bases from J, with 14 bases between. This CDR3 comprises 13 residues. The CDR3 is CSARTDPNAEAFF. The CDR3 nucleotides are TGCAGTGCTAGGACAGACCCAAACGCTGAAGCTTTCTTT.

The rearrangement links TRBV7-2 to TRBJ2-7, with 10 bases that match TRBD2. Looked up from germline, CDR1 is SGHTA and CDR2 is FQGNSA. Trimming at V came to 0 bases and at J to 10 bases, leaving 6 bases not matched to a gene. The CDR3 contains 14 residues. In DNA form, the CDR3 reads TGTGCCAGCAGCTTAGCGGCGGCTAGCGGGGGACAGTACTTC. This encodes CASSLAAASGGQYF.

This clonotype was recorded a few times. The chain combines TRBV7-2 with TRBJ2-1, with a possible D match to TRBD1 (5 bases). Germline V lookup: CDR1 SGHTA, CDR2 FQGNSA. The CDR3 length is 16 residues. Trimming shortened V by 0 bases and J by 2 bases, and 11 bases separated the two germline ends. CDR3 loop: CASSLAGDLTYNEQFF. CDR3 DNA sequence: TGTGCCAGCAGCTTAGCAGGGGATCTTACCTACAATGAGCAGTTCTTC.